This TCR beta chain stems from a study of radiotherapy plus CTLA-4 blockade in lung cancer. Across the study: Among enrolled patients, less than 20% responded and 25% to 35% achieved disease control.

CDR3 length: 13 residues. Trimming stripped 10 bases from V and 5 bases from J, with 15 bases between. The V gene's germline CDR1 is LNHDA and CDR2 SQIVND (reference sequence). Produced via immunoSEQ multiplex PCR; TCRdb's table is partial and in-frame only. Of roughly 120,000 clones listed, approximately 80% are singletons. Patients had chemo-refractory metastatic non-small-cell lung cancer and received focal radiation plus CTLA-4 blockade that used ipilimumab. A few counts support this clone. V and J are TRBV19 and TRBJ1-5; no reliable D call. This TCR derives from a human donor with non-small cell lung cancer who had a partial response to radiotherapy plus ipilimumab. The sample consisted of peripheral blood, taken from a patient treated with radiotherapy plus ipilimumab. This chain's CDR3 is CATSRVFDQPQHF. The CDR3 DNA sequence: TGTGCCACCTCCCGGGTTTTCGATCAGCCCCAGCATTTT.